This T cell receptor beta chain was recorded in a study of cytomegalovirus exposure and HLA in healthy donors. Study findings and constraints: Analysis was carried out at a later point, and it linked a missense DCLRE1C variant to TCR beta V- and J-gene trimming. Prediction of most subjects' HLA-A and HLA-B alleles by TCR beta sequences was reportedly accurate.

The CDR3 spans 15 residues. Germline CDR1 reads SGHTA; CDR2 reads FQGNSA. After removal of 5 bases from V and 6 bases from J, the junction contained 7 bases not matched to a gene. Primers: 60 Vbeta forward and 13 Jbeta reverse. Libraries were prepared by immunoSEQ multiplex PCR; TCRdb keeps only in-frame clonotypes and omits some of them. The data contain roughly 120,000 clones, approximately 82% of them singletons. Worth noting for this clone: The antigen remains unidentified.

This clonotype was sampled from a man aged 30-40 years in good health and CMV-seropositive. V is TRBV7-2 and J is TRBJ2-1; 10 nucleotides align to TRBD2. The specimen sequenced was PBMCs. The CDR3 DNA reads TGTGCCAGCAGCGATAAGCGGGGGGGCGGCAATGAGCAGTTCTTC. Its translation: CASSDKRGGGNEQFF.